A single sample is the source of the 9 T cell receptor beta chains below, sequenced in a study of technical replicates of blood from a handful of donors. Measured with immunoSEQ multiplex PCR; TCRdb has only the in-frame clones, and not every one. The repertoire holds about 70,000 clones, with 95% to 97% as singletons. The specimen sequenced was T cells isolated from PBMCs. These receptors all come from a human donor in good health.

The V and J genes are TRBV7-9 and TRBJ1-1; D not resolved. Deletions cut 6 bases from V and 4 bases from J, with 15 bases between. Looked up from germline, CDR1 is SEHNR and CDR2 is FQNEAQ (reference sequence). The CDR3 loop spans 14 amino acids. Here the CDR3 reads CASSRPGSGTEAFF. The DNA for the CDR3 is TGTGCCAGCAGTCGCCCTGGTTCGGGCACTGAAGCTTTCTTT.

The J gene is TRBJ2-5, the V gene TRBV5-4, with D possibly matching TRBD2 (5 bases). The CDR3 is 15 amino acids. Germline lookup yields CDR1 SGHNT and CDR2 YYREEE (reference sequence). Trimming took 4 bases from V and 1 from J, leaving 14 bases between them. The CDR3 region has the DNA TGTGCCAGCAGCCGGGGTAGCCTGAGCCAAGAGACCCAGTACTTC. Its protein product is CASSRGSLSQETQYF. Filled out from reference TRBV5-4 and TRBJ2-5, the complete variable domain reads ETGVTQSPTHLIKTRGQQVTLRCSSQSGHNTVSWYQQALGQGPQFIFQYYREEENGRGNFPPRFSGLQFPNYSSELNVNALELDDSALYLCASSRGSLSQETQYFGPGTRLLVL.

At least ten counts were recorded for this clone. V and J are TRBV7-2 and TRBJ2-5; TRBD2 matches 10 bases. CDR1 is SGHTA and CDR2 is FQGNSA in the germline V gene. The CDR3 is 15 amino acids. V lost 6 bases and J lost 6; bases outside the gene matches: 10. CDR3 in DNA: TGTGCCAGCAGTCGGAGCGGGGGGGCCGGGAAGACCCAGTACTTC. Translating it yields CASSRSGGAGKTQYF.

The rearrangement links TRBV9 to TRBJ1-3; 8 positions match TRBD1. The CDR3 loop spans 17 amino acids. The germline V gene encodes CDR1 SGDLS and CDR2 YYNGEE. V dropped 0 bases and J dropped 3; count of bases not matched to a gene: 8. The CDR3 DNA reads as TGTGCCAGCAGCGTAGACCAGGGGGCCCTGTTTGGAAACACCATATATTTT. Its protein is CASSVDQGALFGNTIYF.

V gene TRBV2 combines with J gene TRBJ1-1; D might be TRBD1 (6 bases). Germline V gene data show CDR1 as SNHLY and CDR2 as FYNNEI. V was cut by 5 bases and J by 7 bases, with 14 bases left in between. This CDR3 contains 13 residues. The CDR3 sequence: CASSFGRTDEAFF. CDR3 nucleotides: TGTGCCAGCAGTTTCGGACGGACAGATGAAGCTTTCTTT.

The V call is TRBV13, the J call TRBJ2-3, with TRBD2 matching 13 bases. The germline CDR1 and CDR2 sequences are PRHDT and FYEKMQ (reference sequence). The length of the CDR3 is 20 residues. V lost 3 bases to trimming and J lost 0 bases; unmatched junction nucleotides: 12. This chain's CDR3 is CASSFTSGRAFGDSTDTQYF. As DNA, the CDR3 is TGTGCCAGCAGCTTTACTAGCGGGAGGGCCTTCGGTGATAGCACAGATACGCAGTATTTT.

The chain recombines TRBV6-5 with TRBJ2-7; the match to TRBD1 covers 10 bases. V shed 4 bases and J 3 bases; nucleotides not matched to a gene: 3. This CDR3 spans 14 amino acids. The germline CDR1 and CDR2 sequences are MNHEY and SVGAGI. This CDR3 reads CASSWGQGSYEQYF. The CDR3 DNA sequence: TGTGCCAGCAGTTGGGGACAGGGGAGCTACGAGCAGTACTTC.

This chain's CDR3 is CASTPGQRLYTF. The DNA of the CDR3 is TGTGCCAGTACACCGGGACAGCGGCTCTACACCTTC. The rearrangement links TRBV2 to TRBJ1-2; 7 bases agree with TRBD1. The CDR3 runs to 12 residues. With V trimmed by 9 bases and J by 10 bases, 11 bases remained unmatched. CDR1 and CDR2 (germline): SNHLY, FYNNEI.

The chain is built from TRBV29-1 and TRBJ2-5; the match to TRBD2 covers 9 bases. Germline lookup yields CDR1 SQVTM and CDR2 ANQGSEA. The CDR3 extends over 14 amino acids. The junction had 8 bases not matched to a gene; V was cut back by 7 bases and J by 2 bases. The DNA for the CDR3 is TGCAGCGCCATTCTTGGACTAGCGCAAGAGACCCAGTACTTC. It codes for CSAILGLAQETQYF.